Presented here are 11 T cell receptor beta chains from one specimen sequenced in a study of T cell repertoires in cytomegalovirus infection. From the reads, TCRdb called clonotypes with MiXCR, one entry per CDR3 protein. The sample lists over 100,000 distinct CDR3 sequences, around 28% occurring once. No cognate antigen is known for these TCRs. This specimen consisted of CD8+ T cells from cultured PBMCs, obtained from culture after CMV antigen stimulation. All receptors come from a human donor in good health (CMV status not recorded). Some clones in this sample may be carry-over from other donors' samples.

The CDR3 region has the DNA TGTGCCAGCAGCCTAACCTCGGCTACCGGGACTAACCTCCACTTT. Translated, it gives CASSLTSATGTNLHF. J is TRBJ1-6 and V is TRBV3-1, with D possibly being TRBD1 (5 bases). The V end lost 4 bases, the J end lost 15 bases, and 22 bases lay between the germline ends. Germline CDR1 is LGHDT and CDR2 is YNNKEL (reference sequence). CDR3 length: 15 residues.

This clonotype was counted ten times or more. The chain couples TRBV6-1 to TRBJ2-3, with TRBD1 matching over 10 bases. CDR1 is MNHNS, CDR2 SASEGT, per germline. This CDR3 is 14 amino acids long. V was clipped by 5 bases and J by 4 bases; unmatched bases: 3. The CDR3 DNA sequence: TGTGCCAGCAGTCGGACAGGGGGTGCAGATACGCAGTATTTT. Amino acids: CASSRTGGADTQYF.

This clonotype was found a few times. The chain carries TRBV29-1 and TRBJ2-2, with 9 bases aligning to TRBD1. Germline values: CDR1 SQVTM, CDR2 ANQGSEA. V shed 7 bases and J 3 bases; nucleotides not matched to a gene: 0. This CDR3 has 12 amino acids. CDR3 protein: CSGTGDTGELFF. The CDR3 DNA reads as TGCAGCGGGACAGGGGACACCGGGGAGCTGTTTTTT.

The chain combines TRBV27 with TRBJ2-1, with TRBD1 matching 9 bases. Looked up from germline, CDR1 is MNHEY and CDR2 is SMNVEV (reference sequence). The CDR3 runs 14 residues. Losses at the gene ends were 1 base for V and 5 bases for J; bases not matched to a gene: 0. CDR3 nucleotides: TGTGCCAGCAGTTTATGGGACAGGGACAATGAGCAGTTCTTC. The encoded protein is CASSLWDRDNEQFF.

This clonotype was seen a handful of times. CDR3 region: CASSLPGGEKLFF. As DNA, the CDR3 is TGTGCCAGCAGCTTACCAGGAGGGGAAAAACTGTTTTTT. The V call is TRBV7-2, the J call TRBJ1-4; no clear D gene. CDR1 and CDR2 (germline): SGHTA, FQGNSA. The V end was cut by 2 bases, the J end by 8 bases, with 9 bases between. The CDR3 has 13 residues.

The CDR3 loop reads CAISEGGLNTEAFF. DNA of the CDR3: TGTGCCATCAGTGAGGGGGGACTCAACACTGAAGCTTTCTTT. The chain has TRBV10-3 and TRBJ1-1; perhaps TRBD1 as D (5 bases). Germline V gives CDR1 ENHRY, CDR2 SYGVKD. V lost 2 bases and J lost 2, with 9 bases in between. The CDR3 consists of 14 residues.

This clonotype appeared a single time. A much larger clone differs from this one at a single base, so this may be a read error. The chain has TRBV7-6 and TRBJ2-5; 9 positions agree with TRBD2. The germline gives CDR1 SGHVS, CDR2 FNYEAQ. This CDR3 comprises 15 residues. The V gene end was trimmed by 1 base and the J gene end by 4 bases; junction bases not matched to a gene: 4. CDR3 sequence reads: CASSLGLAGIETQYF. The CDR3 DNA reads as TGTGCCAGCAGCTTAGGGCTAGCGGGGATAGAGACCCAGTACTTC.

This clonotype was detected many times. The chain has TRBV19 and TRBJ2-3; no reliable D call. The CDR3 contains 16 residues. CDR1 LNHDA and CDR2 SQIVND come from the germline V gene (reference sequence). V shed 4 bases and J shed 2 bases, with 16 bases lying between them. As DNA, the CDR3 is TGTGCCAGTAGTACCTCGTTGCGGCGCTACACAGATACGCAGTATTTT. Protein product: CASSTSLRRYTDTQYF.

This clonotype was seen ten or more times. This rearrangement joins TRBV6-1 to TRBJ2-7; 7 positions agree with TRBD1. Germline V lookup: CDR1 MNHNS, CDR2 SASEGT. V gave up 5 bases and J gave up 2 bases; unmatched junction bases: 6. This CDR3 region has 14 residues. CDR3 loop: CASSLTGTAYEQYF. The CDR3, as DNA: TGTGCCAGCAGTTTAACCGGGACAGCCTACGAGCAGTACTTC.

In this sample, this clonotype turned up a few times. The genes are TRBV7-8 and TRBJ1-1; D is possibly TRBD1 (6 bases). The germline gives CDR1 SGHVS, CDR2 FQNEAQ. There are 15 residues in the CDR3. Trimming removed 2 bases from V and 0 bases from J, with 10 bases in between. CDR3 sequence reads: CASSLSEGVNTEAFF. The CDR3 DNA is TGTGCCAGCAGCTTAAGTGAGGGGGTGAACACTGAAGCTTTCTTT.

This clonotype has only a few counts. V and J are TRBV5-1 and TRBJ2-4, with 7 bases identical to TRBD1. Trimming took 3 bases from V and 1 from J; bases not matched to a gene: 16. Germline V gene data show CDR1 as SGHRS and CDR2 as YFSETQ. The CDR3 extends over 19 amino acids. CDR3 DNA: TGCGCCAGCAGCTCCTACCCGGAAGGGGGCTCGGGGGCCAAAAACATTCAGTACTTC. It codes for CASSSYPEGGSGAKNIQYF.